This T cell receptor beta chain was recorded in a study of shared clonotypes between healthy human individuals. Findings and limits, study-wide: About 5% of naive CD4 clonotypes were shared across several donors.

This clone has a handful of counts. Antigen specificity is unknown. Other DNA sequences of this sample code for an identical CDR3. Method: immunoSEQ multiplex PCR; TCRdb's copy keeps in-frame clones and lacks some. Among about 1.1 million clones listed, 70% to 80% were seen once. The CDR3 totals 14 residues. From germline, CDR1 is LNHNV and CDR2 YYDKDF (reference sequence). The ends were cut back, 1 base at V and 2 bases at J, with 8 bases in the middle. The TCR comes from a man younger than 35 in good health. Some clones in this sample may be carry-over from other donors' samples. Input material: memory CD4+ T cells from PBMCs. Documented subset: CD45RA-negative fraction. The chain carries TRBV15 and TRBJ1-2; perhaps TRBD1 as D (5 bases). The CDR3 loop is CATSRGGDNYGYTF. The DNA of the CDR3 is TGTGCCACCAGCAGAGGCGGGGACAACTATGGCTACACCTTC.